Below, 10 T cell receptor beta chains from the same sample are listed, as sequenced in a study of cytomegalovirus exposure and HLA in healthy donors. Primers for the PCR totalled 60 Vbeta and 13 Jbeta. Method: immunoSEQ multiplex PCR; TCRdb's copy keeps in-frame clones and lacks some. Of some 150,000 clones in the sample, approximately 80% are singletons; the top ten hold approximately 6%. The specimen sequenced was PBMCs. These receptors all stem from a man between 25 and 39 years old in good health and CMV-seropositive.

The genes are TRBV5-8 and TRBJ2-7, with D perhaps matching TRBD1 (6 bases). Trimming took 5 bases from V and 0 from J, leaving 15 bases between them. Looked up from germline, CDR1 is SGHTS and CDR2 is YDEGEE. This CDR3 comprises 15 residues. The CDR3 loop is CASSLVGDNSYEQYF. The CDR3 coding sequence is TGTGCCAGCAGTCTGGTAGGGGACAACTCCTACGAGCAGTACTTC.

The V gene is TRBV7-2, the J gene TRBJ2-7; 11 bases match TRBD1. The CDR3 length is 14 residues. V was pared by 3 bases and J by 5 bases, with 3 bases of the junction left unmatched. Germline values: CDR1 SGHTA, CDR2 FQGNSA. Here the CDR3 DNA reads TGTGCCAGCAGCTTGGACAGGGGGCGCAACGAGCAGTACTTC. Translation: CASSLDRGRNEQYF.

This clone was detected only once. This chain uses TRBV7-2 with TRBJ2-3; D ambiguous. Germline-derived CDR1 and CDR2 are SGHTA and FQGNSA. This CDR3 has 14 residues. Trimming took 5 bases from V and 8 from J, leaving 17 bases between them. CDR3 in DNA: TGTGCCAGCAGCCCCGGCACTACCGCTCTTACGCAGTATTTT. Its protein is CASSPGTTALTQYF.

This CDR3 is CASSGTGGSETQYF. In DNA, the CDR3 is TGTGCCAGCAGCGGGACAGGGGGGTCGGAGACCCAGTACTTC. The chain recombines TRBV28 with TRBJ2-5; 11 positions agree with TRBD1. CDR3 length equals 14 residues. Trimming removed 6 bases from V and 5 bases from J; junction bases left unmatched: 5. CDR1 is MDHEN, CDR2 SYDVKM, per germline.

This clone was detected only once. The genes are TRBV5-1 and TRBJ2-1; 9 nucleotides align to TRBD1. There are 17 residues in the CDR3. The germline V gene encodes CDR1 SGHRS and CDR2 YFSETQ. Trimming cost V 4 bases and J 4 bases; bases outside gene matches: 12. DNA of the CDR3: TGCGCCAGCAGCCTCAGCCGACAGGGGGAGATATACAATGAGCAGTTCTTC. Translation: CASSLSRQGEIYNEQFF.

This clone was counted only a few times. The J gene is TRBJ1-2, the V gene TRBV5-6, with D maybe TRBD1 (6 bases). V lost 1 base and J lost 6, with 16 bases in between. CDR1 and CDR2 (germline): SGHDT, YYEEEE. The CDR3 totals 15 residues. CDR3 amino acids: CASSLYNRDSDGYTF. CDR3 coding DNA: TGTGCCAGCAGCTTGTATAACAGGGATTCGGATGGCTACACCTTC.

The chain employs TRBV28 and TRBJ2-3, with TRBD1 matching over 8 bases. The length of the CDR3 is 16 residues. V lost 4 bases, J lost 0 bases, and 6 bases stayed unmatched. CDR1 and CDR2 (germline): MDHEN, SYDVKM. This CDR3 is CASSSPGGGSTDTQYF. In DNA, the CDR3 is TGTGCCAGCAGTTCCCCAGGGGGCGGAAGCACAGATACGCAGTATTTT.

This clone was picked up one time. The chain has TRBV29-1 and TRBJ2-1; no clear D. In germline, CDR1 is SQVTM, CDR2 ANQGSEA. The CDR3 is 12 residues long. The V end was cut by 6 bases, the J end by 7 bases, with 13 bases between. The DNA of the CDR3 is TGCAGCGTGCCCACGACTGGAAATGAGCAGTTCTTC. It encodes CSVPTTGNEQFF.

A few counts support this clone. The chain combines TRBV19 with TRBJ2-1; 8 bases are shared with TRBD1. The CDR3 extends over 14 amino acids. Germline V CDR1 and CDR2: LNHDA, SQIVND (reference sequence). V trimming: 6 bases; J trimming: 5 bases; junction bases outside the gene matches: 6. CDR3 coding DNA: TGTGCCAGTAGGACCCCAGGGGGCCACAATGAGCAGTTCTTC. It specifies CASRTPGGHNEQFF.

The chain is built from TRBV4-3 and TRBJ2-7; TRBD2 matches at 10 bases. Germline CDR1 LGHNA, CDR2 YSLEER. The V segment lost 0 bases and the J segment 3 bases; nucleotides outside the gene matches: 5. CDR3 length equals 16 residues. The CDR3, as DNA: TGCGCCAGCAGCCAAGAAGAGACTAGCGGGTTCTACGAGCAGTACTTC. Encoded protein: CASSQEETSGFYEQYF.